Here is one TCR beta chain with its context. This sample was taken from a study of T cell changes during pregnancy in multiple sclerosis. The CDR3 length is 12 residues. Germline values: CDR1 LNHDA, CDR2 SQIVND (reference sequence). V shed 4 bases and J 8 bases; nucleotides not matched to a gene: 4. TCRdb keeps only in-frame clones here, not all; method: immunoSEQ multiplex PCR. The sample has about 55,000 clones, approximately 94% seen once; the top ten hold 2.5% to 3%. Here the sequenced sample was CD8+ T cells from peripheral blood mononuclear cells, taken after pregnancy. This clonotype was sampled from a female donor with multiple sclerosis, enrolled in a pregnancy study. This sequence joins TRBV19 and TRBJ1-2, with 7 bases lining up with TRBD1. CDR3 sequence reads: CASSRRGQGYTF. CDR3 in DNA: TGTGCCAGTAGTAGGAGGGGGCAAGGCTACACCTTC.